Only one count was recorded for the clone carrying this T cell receptor (beta chain). Its antigen is not known. These data come from a study of vaccination and CD4 T cells after COVID-19. Findings of the study overall: Post-vaccination reactive clonotypes (median roughly 41) did not differ significantly from post-infection (about 21). Convalescent patients' vaccine-specific clones were spike mono-reactive in 304 of 307 cases. A comparatively limited set of convalescent patients was examined, with no early post-infection timepoints.

Cultured CD4+ T cell DNA underwent sequencing with the Oncomine TCR Beta short-read assay. CD4+ T cells were cultured, and genomic DNA was extracted from them. Via MiXCR, TCRdb re-called the PCR reads, giving one row per CDR3 protein. The table shows 4,800 or so distinct CDR3 sequences, with over 65% occurring only once. This sample's treatment: approximately 9-day PBMC culture with coronavirus spike peptide pools or control peptides (ViraFEST assay). The germline CDR1 and CDR2 sequences are MNHEY and SVGEGT. V shed 8 bases, J shed 8 bases, and the junction held 13 bases outside the gene matches. The CDR3 totals 15 residues.

Sample: CD4+ T cells from blood, cultured in vitro. This TCR was recovered from a human donor who had recovered from COVID-19. V and J are TRBV6-2 or TRBV6-3 and TRBJ2-1; 9 nucleotides agree with TRBD2. The CDR3 bases are TGTGCCAGCTCCTATTCCGGCAGCGGGGGGCATGAGCAGTTCTTC. Protein sequence: CASSYSGSGGHEQFF.